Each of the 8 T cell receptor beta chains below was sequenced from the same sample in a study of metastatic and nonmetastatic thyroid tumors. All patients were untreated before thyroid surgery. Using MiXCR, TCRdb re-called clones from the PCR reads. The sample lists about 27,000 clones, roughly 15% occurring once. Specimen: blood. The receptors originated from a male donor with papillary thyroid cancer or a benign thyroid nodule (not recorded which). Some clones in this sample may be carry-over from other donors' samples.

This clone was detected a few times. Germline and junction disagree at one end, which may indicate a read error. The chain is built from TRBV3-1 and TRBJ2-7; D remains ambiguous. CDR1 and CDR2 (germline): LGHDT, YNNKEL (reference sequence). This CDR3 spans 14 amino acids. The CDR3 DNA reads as TGTGCCATCAGCCTGATGCTGGTCACCCCCGAGCAGTACTTC. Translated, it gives CAISLMLVTPEQYF.

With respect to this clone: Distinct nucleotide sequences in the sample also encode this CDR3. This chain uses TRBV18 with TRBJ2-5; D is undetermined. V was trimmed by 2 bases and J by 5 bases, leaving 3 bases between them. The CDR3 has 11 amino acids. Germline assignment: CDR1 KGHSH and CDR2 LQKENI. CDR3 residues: CASSPGETQYF. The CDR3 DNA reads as TGTGCCAGCTCACCAGGGGAGACCCAGTACTTC.

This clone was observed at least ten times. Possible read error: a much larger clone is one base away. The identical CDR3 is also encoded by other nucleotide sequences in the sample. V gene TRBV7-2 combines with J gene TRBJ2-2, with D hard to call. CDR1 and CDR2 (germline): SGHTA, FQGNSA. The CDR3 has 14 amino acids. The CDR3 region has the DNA TGCGCCAGCACTCTATTTAACATCCCCGGGGAGCTGTTTTTT. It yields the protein CASTLFNIPGELFF. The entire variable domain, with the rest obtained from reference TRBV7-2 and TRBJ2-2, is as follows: GAGVSQSPSNKVTEKGKDVELRCDPISGHTALYWYRQSLGQGLEFLIYFQGNSAPDKSGLPSDRFSAERTGGSVSTLTIQRTQQEDSAVYLCASTLFNIPGELFFGEGSRLTVL.

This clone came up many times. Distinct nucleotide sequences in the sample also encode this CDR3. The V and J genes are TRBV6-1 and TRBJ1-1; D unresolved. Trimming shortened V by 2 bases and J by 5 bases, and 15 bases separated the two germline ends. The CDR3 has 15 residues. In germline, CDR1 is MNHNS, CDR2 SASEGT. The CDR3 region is CASSEFWNSGTEAFF. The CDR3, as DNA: TGTGCCAGCAGTGAATTTTGGAATTCGGGGACTGAAGCTTTCTTT.

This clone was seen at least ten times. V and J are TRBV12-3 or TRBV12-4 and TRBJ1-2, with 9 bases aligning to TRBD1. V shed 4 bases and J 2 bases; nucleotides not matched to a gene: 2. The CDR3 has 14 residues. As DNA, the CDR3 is TGTGCCAGCAGTTGGGGACAGGGCAACTATGGCTACACCTTC. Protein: CASSWGQGNYGYTF.

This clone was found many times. The CDR3 DNA sequence: TGCGCCAGCAGTGATTTTAGCGGGGGCACAGATACGCAGTATTTT. Amino acid sequence: CASSDFSGGTDTQYF. The chain recombines TRBV10-1 with TRBJ2-3; 8 positions agree with TRBD2. The CDR3 length is 15 residues. Germline V gene lookup returns CDR1 WNHNN and CDR2 SYGVQD (reference sequence). The V segment lost 3 bases and the J segment 1 base; nucleotides outside the gene matches: 3.

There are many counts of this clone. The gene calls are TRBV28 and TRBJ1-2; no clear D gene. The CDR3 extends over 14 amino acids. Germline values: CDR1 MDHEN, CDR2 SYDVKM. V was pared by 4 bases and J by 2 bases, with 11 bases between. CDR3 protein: CASSSGLDNYGYTF. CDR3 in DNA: TGTGCCAGCAGTTCGGGTTTAGACAACTATGGCTACACCTTC.

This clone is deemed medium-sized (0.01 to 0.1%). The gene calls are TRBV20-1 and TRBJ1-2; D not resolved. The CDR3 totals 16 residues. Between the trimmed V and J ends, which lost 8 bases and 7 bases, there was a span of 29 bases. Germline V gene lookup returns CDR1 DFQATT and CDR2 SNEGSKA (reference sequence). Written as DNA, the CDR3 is TGCAGTCGCCGAACCCTTGACGGTGCAACACGGGGTGGCTACACCTTC. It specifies CSRRTLDGATRGGYTF.